This is a list of T cell receptor beta chains from one sample in a study of blood T cell repertoires in COVID-19. Some clones are missing from TCRdb's copy, which holds only in-frame ones; the method was immunoSEQ multiplex PCR. The sample includes under 250,000 clones, about 83% of them seen just once. The specimen was peripheral blood. The source of these receptors is a woman aged 40 to 49 with active or convalescent COVID-19. CDR3s include the opening cysteine and the closing phenylalanine or tryptophan. A D gene is named only where the DNA matches it firmly. Clone size is stated in some rows and not others, as once, few, many or a class when expanded.

>-|TRBD2|TRBV3-1/TRBV3-2|TRBJ2-5
CASSQDLTSGRAVFGTQYF
TGTGCCAGCAGCCAAGATTTAACTAGCGGGAGGGCCGTATTCGGGACCCAGTACTTC
>-|TRBD2|TRBV7-8|TRBJ2-7
CASSFQAGSYEQYF
TGTGCCAGCAGCTTCCAAGCGGGGAGCTACGAGCAGTACTTC
>-|-|TRBV7-9|TRBJ2-7
CASSRGYEQYF
TGTGCCAGCAGTCGAGGGTACGAGCAGTACTTC
>-|-|TRBV5-1|TRBJ2-5
CASSPGGHLETQYF
TGCGCCAGCAGCCCCGGGGGTCATTTGGAGACCCAGTACTTC
>-|-|TRBV21-1|TRBJ2-5
CGEQETQYF
TGCGGGGAACAAGAGACCCAGTACTTC
>few|-|TRBV6-4|TRBJ2-3
CASSFRVSDTQYF
TGTGCCAGCAGTTTCCGCGTTTCAGATACGCAGTATTTT
>-|-|TRBV6-2/TRBV6-3|TRBJ2-2
CASSSFPQPRTGELFF
TGTGCCAGCAGTTCGTTTCCCCAGCCGAGGACCGGGGAGCTGTTTTTT
>once|-|TRBV16|TRBJ2-7
CASSQWDIPYEQYF
TGTGCCAGCAGCCAATGGGACATTCCCTACGAGCAGTACTTC
>-|TRBD1|TRBV7-9|TRBJ2-7
CASSLAGGYYEQYF
TGTGCCAGCAGCTTGGCAGGGGGCTATTACGAGCAGTACTTC
>-|TRBD1|TRBV5-1|TRBJ1-1
CASSSMTGANTEAFF
TGCGCCAGCAGTTCCATGACAGGGGCTAACACTGAAGCTTTCTTT
>many|-|TRBV14|TRBJ2-2
CASSQVLGATGELFF
TGTGCCAGCAGCCAAGTTTTGGGCGCCACCGGGGAGCTGTTTTTT
>-|-|TRBV12-3/TRBV12-4|TRBJ1-2
CASSLSQGGYTF
TGTGCCAGCAGCCTCTCCCAGGGTGGCTACACCTTC
>-|TRBD1|TRBV4-2|TRBJ1-2
CASSQDRGSDYGYTF
TGTGCCAGCAGCCAAGACAGGGGGAGTGACTATGGCTACACCTTC
>-|TRBD2|TRBV19|TRBJ2-4
CASSIEALAGGRDKNIQYF
TGTGCCAGTAGTATAGAGGCTCTAGCGGGAGGCAGGGACAAAAACATTCAGTACTTC
>-|-|TRBV7-2|TRBJ2-2
CASSVRVPGELFF
TGTGCCAGCAGCGTCAGGGTTCCCGGGGAGCTGTTTTTT
>-|TRBD1|TRBV9|TRBJ1-2
CASSVGTGVGGYTF
TGTGCCAGCAGCGTGGGGACAGGGGTGGGCGGCTACACCTTC
>-|-|TRBV2|TRBJ1-4
CASSETGNEKLFF
TGTGCCAGCAGTGAAACGGGGAATGAAAAACTGTTTTTT